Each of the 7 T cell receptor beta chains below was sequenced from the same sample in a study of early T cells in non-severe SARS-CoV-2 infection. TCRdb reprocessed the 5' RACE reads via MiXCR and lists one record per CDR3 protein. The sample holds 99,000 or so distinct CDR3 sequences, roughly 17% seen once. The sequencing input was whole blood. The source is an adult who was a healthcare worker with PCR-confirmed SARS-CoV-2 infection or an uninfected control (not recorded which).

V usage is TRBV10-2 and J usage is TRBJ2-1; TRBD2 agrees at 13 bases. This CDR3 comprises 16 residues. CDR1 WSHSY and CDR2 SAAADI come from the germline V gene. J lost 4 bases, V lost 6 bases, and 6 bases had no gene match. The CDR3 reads CASSHPGLAGYNEQFF. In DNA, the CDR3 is TGCGCCAGCAGCCACCCGGGACTAGCGGGGTACAATGAGCAGTTCTTC.

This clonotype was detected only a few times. This CDR3 reads CASSLGQGSYGYTF. CDR3 coding DNA: TGTGCCAGTAGCCTTGGACAGGGAAGCTATGGCTACACCTTC. V gene TRBV19 combines with J gene TRBJ1-2, with TRBD1 matching 8 bases. The V and J ends lost 6 bases and 4 bases, in that order; junction bases with no gene match: 7. Germline V gives CDR1 LNHDA, CDR2 SQIVND (reference sequence). The CDR3 is 14 residues long. Full variable domain (remainder filled in from reference TRBV19 and TRBJ1-2): DGGITQSPKYLFRKEGQNVTLSCEQNLNHDAMYWYRQDPGQGLRLIYYSQIVNDFQKGDIAEGYSVSREKKESFPLTVTSAQKNPTAFYLCASSLGQGSYGYTFGSGTRLTVV.

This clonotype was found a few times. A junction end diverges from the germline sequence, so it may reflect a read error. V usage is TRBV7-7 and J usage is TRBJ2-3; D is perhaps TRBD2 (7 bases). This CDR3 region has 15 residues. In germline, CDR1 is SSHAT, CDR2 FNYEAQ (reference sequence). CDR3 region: CASSPLVGGPETQYF. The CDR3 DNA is TGTGCTAGCAGCCCCTTGGTGGGGGGGCCGGAGACGCAGTATTTT.

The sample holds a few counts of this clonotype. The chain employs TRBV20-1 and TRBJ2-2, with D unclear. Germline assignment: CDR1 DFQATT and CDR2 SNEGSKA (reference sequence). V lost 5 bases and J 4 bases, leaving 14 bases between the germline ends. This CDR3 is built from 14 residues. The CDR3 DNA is TGCAGTGCTGGAAAACCAGACTCCACCGGGGAGCTGTTTTTT. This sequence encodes CSAGKPDSTGELFF.

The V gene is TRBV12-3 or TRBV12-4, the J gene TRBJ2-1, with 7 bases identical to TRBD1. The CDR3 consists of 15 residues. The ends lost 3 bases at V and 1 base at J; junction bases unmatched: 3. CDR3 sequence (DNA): TGTGCCAGCAGTTTTCCGACAGGGTCCTACAATGAGCAGTTCTTC. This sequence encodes CASSFPTGSYNEQFF.

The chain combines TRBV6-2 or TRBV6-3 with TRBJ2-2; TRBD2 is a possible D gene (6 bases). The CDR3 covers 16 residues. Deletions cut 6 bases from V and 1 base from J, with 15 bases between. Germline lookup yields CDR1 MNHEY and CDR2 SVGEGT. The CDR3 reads CASSTQTRVNTGELFF. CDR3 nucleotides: TGTGCCAGCAGCACCCAGACTAGAGTGAACACCGGGGAGCTGTTTTTT.

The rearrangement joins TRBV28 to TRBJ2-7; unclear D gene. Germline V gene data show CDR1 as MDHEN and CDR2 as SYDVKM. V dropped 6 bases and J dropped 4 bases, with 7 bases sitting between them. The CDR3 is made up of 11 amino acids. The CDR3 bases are TGTGCCAGCAGATTGGGGTACGAGCAGTACTTC. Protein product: CASRLGYEQYF.